One T cell receptor (beta chain) is described in this entry. The antigen remains unidentified. This CDR3 is 15 amino acids long. CDR1 is DFQATT and CDR2 is SNEGSKA in the germline V gene (reference sequence). After removal of 1 base from V and 6 bases from J, the junction contained 11 bases not matched to a gene. MiXCR was run by TCRdb on the reads, yielding one entry per CDR3 protein. The top ten hold 15% to 20% of the sample, which has approximately 260,000 distinct CDR3 sequences, about 20% seen once. The entry originates in a study of T cell repertoires in cytomegalovirus infection. Study in general: Indications came from public TCR beta signatures; they pointed to CMV infection and to a matching HLA type.

The sequenced sample was cultured PBMCs, obtained from culture after CMV antigen stimulation. This sequence was found in a human donor in good health (CMV status not recorded). Some clones in this sample may be carry-over from other donors' samples. The chain couples TRBV20-1 to TRBJ2-7, with 8 bases lining up with TRBD2. CDR3 nucleotides: TGCAGTGCTAGAGGACTAGCGTTAAGGGGGTTCGAGCAGTACTTC. This sequence encodes CSARGLALRGFEQYF.